The 15 T cell receptor beta chains below all came from one sample that was sequenced in a study of blood T cell repertoires in COVID-19. Clones were read by immunoSEQ multiplex PCR, and TCRdb kept only the in-frame ones, dropping some. The sample contains approximately 220,000 clones, around nine tenths of which appear only once. Specimen: peripheral blood. These receptors came from a man aged 60 to 75 who had recovered from COVID-19.

The chain's CDR3 is CASSFGTGSADTQYF. For the CDR3, the DNA is TGTGCCAGCAGCTTCGGGACAGGGAGCGCAGATACGCAGTATTTT. The chain employs TRBV9 and TRBJ2-3; 9 bases line up with TRBD1. CDR1 and CDR2 from the germline V gene are SGDLS and YYNGEE. V was pared by 4 bases and J by 4 bases, with 7 bases of the junction left unmatched. The CDR3 is made up of 15 amino acids.

This sequence joins TRBV30 and TRBJ2-5; the D gene is possibly TRBD2 (5 bases). Trimming removed 3 bases at V and 0 bases at J, with 8 bases between. Germline CDR1 GTSNPN, CDR2 SVGIG (reference sequence). The CDR3 totals 13 residues. CDR3 loop: CAWRTGNQETQYF. Here the CDR3 DNA reads TGTGCCTGGAGGACGGGAAACCAAGAGACCCAGTACTTC. Combining the CDR3 with reference TRBV30 and TRBJ2-5 gives the whole variable domain SQTIHQWPATLVQPVGSPLSLECTVEGTSNPNLYWYRQAAGRGLQLLFYSVGIGQISSEVPQNLSASRPQDRQFILSSKKLLLSDSGFYLCAWRTGNQETQYFGPGTRLLVL.

The chain joins TRBV28 to TRBJ2-3; weak D call: TRBD2 (5 bases). The V gene's germline CDR1 is MDHEN and CDR2 SYDVKM. V lost 5 bases to trimming and J lost 0 bases, with 12 bases between them. The CDR3 is 15 residues long. The CDR3: CASSGRSISTDTQYF. The CDR3 DNA follows: TGTGCCAGCAGTGGGAGATCTATAAGCACAGATACGCAGTATTTT. Full variable domain (missing parts from reference TRBV28 and TRBJ2-3): DVKVTQSSRYLVKRTGEKVFLECVQDMDHENMFWYRQDPGLGLRLIYFSYDVKMKEKGDIPEGYSVSREKKERFSLILESASTNQTSMYLCASSGRSISTDTQYFGPGTRLTVL.

This sequence joins TRBV9 and TRBJ1-6, with D possibly being TRBD1 (6 bases). The CDR3 is 18 residues long. Trimming shortened V by 3 bases and J by 8 bases, and 24 bases separated the two germline ends. Germline-derived CDR1 and CDR2 are SGDLS and YYNGEE. The CDR3 coding sequence is TGTGCCAGCAGCGCAGACTGGGGAGGGGACACCGCCGATTCACCCCTCCACTTT. Its protein is CASSADWGGDTADSPLHF.

The V and J genes are TRBV9 and TRBJ1-3; TRBD1 matches 12 bases. Germline trimming cut 5 bases from V and 4 bases from J; bases unmatched to any gene: 16. The CDR3 totals 19 residues. In germline, CDR1 is SGDLS, CDR2 YYNGEE. This CDR3 reads CASSEAGTGGMAAGNTIYF. As DNA, the CDR3 is TGTGCCAGCAGTGAAGCCGGGACAGGGGGCATGGCAGCCGGAAACACCATATATTTT.

The J gene is TRBJ2-3, the V gene TRBV7-6; 7 bases line up with TRBD2. Trimming cost V 0 bases and J 2 bases; bases outside gene matches: 2. CDR1 and CDR2 from the germline V gene are SGHVS and FNYEAQ. The CDR3 consists of 15 residues. As DNA, the CDR3 is TGTGCCAGCAGCTTAGCGCTAGCGGACACAGATACGCAGTATTTT. The encoded protein is CASSLALADTDTQYF.

The V gene is TRBV14, the J gene TRBJ1-2; no firm D call. This CDR3 contains 14 residues. Germline CDR1 reads SGHDN; CDR2 reads FVKESK. Between the trimmed V and J ends, which lost 3 bases and 1 base, there was a span of 9 bases. In DNA, the CDR3 is TGTGCCAGCAGCCATGACATCCTTAACTATGGCTACACCTTC. It encodes CASSHDILNYGYTF.

The chain uses TRBV5-1 and TRBJ1-1, with 10 bases aligning to TRBD1. In germline, CDR1 is SGHRS, CDR2 YFSETQ. Trimming removed 3 bases from V and 6 bases from J; junction bases left unmatched: 5. The CDR3 runs to 14 residues. CDR3 protein: CASSWGQGIAEAFF. DNA for the CDR3: TGCGCCAGCAGCTGGGGACAGGGGATTGCTGAAGCTTTCTTT.

The genes are TRBV19 and TRBJ1-5; 9 nucleotides line up with TRBD1. CDR1 and CDR2 (germline): LNHDA, SQIVND (reference sequence). Germline trimming cut 3 bases from V and 0 bases from J; bases unmatched to any gene: 6. The CDR3 totals 17 residues. CDR3 loop: CASSIRTGADSNQPQHF. The CDR3 DNA follows: TGTGCCAGTAGTATTAGGACAGGGGCGGATAGCAATCAGCCCCAGCATTTT.

The chain links TRBV4-2 to TRBJ2-1; no clear D gene. This CDR3 comprises 17 residues. Trimming pared 0 bases from V and 0 bases from J, leaving 12 bases between. Germline V CDR1 and CDR2: LGHNA, YNFKEQ. The CDR3 DNA reads TGTGCCAGCAGCCAAGAGGGTGTAGCCCCCTCCTACAATGAGCAGTTCTTC. It encodes CASSQEGVAPSYNEQFF.

The chain carries TRBV7-2 and TRBJ1-3, with D possibly being TRBD1 (5 bases). The V and J ends lost 2 bases and 4 bases respectively, with 6 bases between them. CDR1 SGHTA and CDR2 FQGNSA come from the germline V gene. The CDR3 is 13 amino acids. CDR3 DNA sequence: TGTGCCAGCAGCTTATCAGGGGGAAACACCATATATTTT. Protein sequence: CASSLSGGNTIYF.

The V and J genes are TRBV14 and TRBJ2-2, with 10 bases that match TRBD2. CDR1 SGHDN and CDR2 FVKESK come from the germline V gene. The V gene end was trimmed by 4 bases and the J gene end by 3 bases; junction bases not matched to a gene: 5. The CDR3 totals 16 residues. CDR3 amino acids: CASSPLAGVDTGELFF. CDR3 sequence (DNA): TGTGCCAGCAGCCCTCTAGCGGGGGTCGACACCGGGGAGCTGTTTTTT.

V and J are TRBV5-4 and TRBJ1-2, with TRBD1 matching 8 bases. The CDR3 has 16 amino acids. After removal of 3 bases from V and 8 bases from J, the junction contained 15 bases not matched to a gene. From germline, CDR1 is SGHNT and CDR2 YYREEE (reference sequence). CDR3 DNA: TGTGCCAGCAGCTCCACGGACGGACAGGGAGTTAAGGGCTACACCTTC. It translates to CASSSTDGQGVKGYTF.

This clone was observed a single time. The rearrangement links TRBV5-1 to TRBJ2-2; TRBD2 matches at 7 bases. Trimming cost V 0 bases and J 5 bases; bases outside gene matches: 7. CDR1 is SGHRS and CDR2 is YFSETQ in the germline V gene. This CDR3 contains 16 residues. Written as DNA, the CDR3 is TGCGCCAGCAGCTTGGTTGAGATCGGGGGGACCGGGGAGCTGTTTTTT. It is translated as CASSLVEIGGTGELFF.

The rearrangement links TRBV3-1 (or the pseudogene TRBV3-2) to TRBJ1-6; D call uncertain. The V end was cut by 1 base, the J end by 7 bases, with 8 bases between. The CDR3 length is 14 residues. Germline V CDR1 and CDR2: LGHDT, YNNKEL (reference sequence). The CDR3 is CASSQVGRNSPLHF. In nucleotides, the CDR3 is TGTGCCAGCAGCCAAGTCGGCAGGAATTCACCCCTCCACTTT.